This passage covers 13 T cell receptor beta chains from one sample sequenced in a study of resident and recirculating memory T cells in vitiligo. The protocol was immunoSEQ multiplex PCR, while the TCRdb copy is restricted to in-frame clones and leaves out a portion. The sample has more than 70,000 clones, approximately 90% seen once. Material for sequencing was blood. The origin of the receptors is a male donor with vitiligo.

This clone came up a few times. The V and J genes are TRBV2 and TRBJ1-2, with 7 bases aligning to TRBD1. V lost 0 bases, J lost 8 bases, and 9 bases stayed unmatched. From germline, CDR1 is SNHLY and CDR2 FYNNEI. This CDR3 contains 15 residues. CDR3 sequence reads: CASSEAGTAAWGYTF. The CDR3 bases are TGTGCCAGCAGTGAAGCGGGGACAGCAGCTTGGGGCTACACCTTC.

This chain joins TRBV2 and TRBJ2-5, with D possibly being TRBD2 (6 bases). The V end was cut by 3 bases, the J end by 2 bases, with 16 bases between. The germline V gene encodes CDR1 SNHLY and CDR2 FYNNEI. This CDR3 contains 16 residues. The CDR3 sequence is CASSEVSRGDQETQYF. DNA of the CDR3: TGTGCCAGCAGTGAGGTCTCTCGCGGGGATCAAGAGACCCAGTACTTC. The whole variable domain, filled in from reference TRBV2 and TRBJ2-5, reads EPEVTQTPSHQVTQMGQEVILRCVPISNHLYFYWYRQILGQKVEFLVSFYNNEISEKSEIFDDQFSVERPDGSNFTLKIRSTKLEDSAMYFCASSEVSRGDQETQYFGPGTRLLVL.

The chain has TRBV21-1 and TRBJ2-7; TRBD2 is the table's D call and was not checked against the DNA. TRBV21-1 is a pseudogene. The CDR3 extends over 18 amino acids. The CDR3 nucleotides are TGTGCCAGCACTCTTCGATATCTCTATTGGACTAGCGGCTACGAGCAGTACTTC. Translated: CASTLRYLYWTSGYEQYF.

This chain uses TRBV6-6 with TRBJ1-2; no reliable D call. CDR3 length: 14 residues. Germline V gene lookup returns CDR1 MNHNY and CDR2 SVGAGI (reference sequence). V dropped 2 bases and J dropped 4 bases, with 11 bases sitting between them. CDR3 protein: CASSYGEGVYGYTF. CDR3 coding DNA: TGTGCCAGCAGTTACGGCGAGGGCGTCTATGGCTACACCTTC.

This sequence joins TRBV14 and TRBJ2-7; no clear D. Trimming removed 0 bases from V and 5 bases from J, with 14 bases in between. The CDR3 consists of 15 residues. The V gene's germline CDR1 is SGHDN and CDR2 FVKESK. The CDR3 sequence is CASSQELSVYNEQYF. CDR3 nucleotides: TGTGCCAGCAGCCAAGAGTTGTCCGTGTATAACGAGCAGTACTTC. Based on the CDR3 plus reference TRBV14 and TRBJ2-7, the full variable domain is EAGVTQFPSHSVIEKGQTVTLRCDPISGHDNLYWYRRVMGKEIKFLLHFVKESKQDESGMPNNRFLAERTGGTYSTLKVQPAELEDSGVYFCASSQELSVYNEQYFGPGTRLTVT.

The V gene is TRBV28, the J gene TRBJ1-5; 8 bases align to TRBD1. Germline V gene data show CDR1 as MDHEN and CDR2 as SYDVKM. Trimming at V came to 8 bases and at J to 0 bases, leaving 12 bases not matched to a gene. The CDR3 contains 17 residues. CDR3 coding DNA: TGTGCCAGCCTTGGTAACAGGGGGACTTATAGCAATCAGCCCCAGCATTTT. Translating gives CASLGNRGTYSNQPQHF.

The gene calls are TRBV28 and TRBJ1-2; unclear D gene. CDR1 MDHEN and CDR2 SYDVKM come from the germline V gene. CDR3 length: 13 amino acids. V gave up 5 bases and J gave up 8 bases, with 15 bases separating them. This CDR3 reads CASSLDRPRGYTF. CDR3 coding DNA: TGTGCCAGCAGTCTTGACCGTCCGAGGGGCTACACCTTC.

The J gene is TRBJ1-5, the V gene TRBV28; tentatively, D is TRBD1 (5 bases). This CDR3 contains 16 residues. Trimming pared 4 bases from V and 2 bases from J, leaving 15 bases between. Germline V gene data show CDR1 as MDHEN and CDR2 as SYDVKM. In DNA form, the CDR3 reads TGTGCCAGCAGTTCGGCAGAACAAGGGGGCAATCAGCCCCAGCATTTT. Encoded protein: CASSSAEQGGNQPQHF.

V gene TRBV7-2 combines with J gene TRBJ2-1, with D possibly being TRBD2 (6 bases). This CDR3 comprises 16 residues. Between the trimmed V and J ends, which lost 7 bases and 3 bases, there was a span of 19 bases. Germline values: CDR1 SGHTA, CDR2 FQGNSA. The CDR3 sequence is CASNDGGSGSYNEQFF. The CDR3 bases are TGTGCCAGCAACGATGGGGGTAGCGGAAGCTACAATGAGCAGTTCTTC.

The chain is built from TRBV7-8 and TRBJ1-5, with TRBD1 matching 11 bases. Germline V gene data show CDR1 as SGHVS and CDR2 as FQNEAQ. The junction had 6 bases not matched to a gene; V was cut back by 5 bases and J by 0 bases. The length of the CDR3 is 17 residues. The CDR3 loop reads CASSADRGPFSNQPQHF. The CDR3 DNA reads as TGTGCCAGCAGCGCGGACAGGGGGCCCTTTAGCAATCAGCCCCAGCATTTT.

V and J are TRBV5-6 and TRBJ2-2; a weak D match, TRBD1 (6 bases). V gave up 1 base and J gave up 3 bases, with 13 bases separating them. This CDR3 spans 16 amino acids. The germline V gene encodes CDR1 SGHDT and CDR2 YYEEEE. The DNA for the CDR3 is TGTGCCAGCAGCTTGCCGACAGGTCTCTACACCGGGGAGCTGTTTTTT. Its protein is CASSLPTGLYTGELFF.

V gene TRBV28 combines with J gene TRBJ1-2; TRBD1 aligns across 10 bases. In germline, CDR1 is MDHEN, CDR2 SYDVKM. With V trimmed by 5 bases and J by 10 bases, 4 bases remained unmatched. This CDR3 comprises 12 residues. Here the CDR3 reads CASSPGQGTYTF. The CDR3 DNA is TGTGCCAGCAGTCCGGGACAGGGGACCTACACCTTC.

V gene TRBV11-1 combines with J gene TRBJ2-5; 7 bases are a match to TRBD2. In germline, CDR1 is SGHAT, CDR2 FQDESV (reference sequence). The V segment lost 5 bases and the J segment 3 bases; nucleotides outside the gene matches: 9. This CDR3 has 15 amino acids. CDR3 coding DNA: TGTGCCAGCAGCCCTCGGGGGAGGGCCAAAGAGACCCAGTACTTC. Translation: CASSPRGRAKETQYF.